The 24 T cell receptor beta chains below all came from one sample that was sequenced in a study of blood T cell repertoires in COVID-19. The assay was immunoSEQ multiplex PCR, and TCRdb's table has in-frame clones only and misses some. The table shows about 180,000 clones, with approximately 85% occurring only once. The sequenced sample consisted of peripheral blood. The receptor set was obtained from a man aged 55 to 70 with acute or convalescent COVID-19.

This sequence joins TRBV24-1 and TRBJ2-5; the match to TRBD2 covers 8 bases. The CDR3 has 16 amino acids. Trimming removed 1 base from V and 5 bases from J; junction bases left unmatched: 8. Germline V lookup: CDR1 KGHDR, CDR2 SFDVKD. The CDR3 is CATSDLSGGTGETQYF. The CDR3 nucleotides are TGTGCCACCAGTGATTTATCGGGAGGGACGGGGGAGACCCAGTACTTC.

This chain joins TRBV7-3 and TRBJ2-6; 7 bases line up with TRBD1. Germline V CDR1 and CDR2: SGHTA, FQGTGA. The CDR3 length is 20 residues. With V trimmed by 2 bases and J by 0 bases, 13 bases remained unmatched. CDR3 DNA sequence: TGTGCCAGCAGCTTACACGGCACAGGGGCCTTACTCTCTGGGGCCAACGTCCTGACTTTC. This gives the protein CASSLHGTGALLSGANVLTF.

V usage is TRBV5-1 and J usage is TRBJ2-1; 7 positions match TRBD1. After removal of 4 bases from V and 5 bases from J, the junction contained 9 bases not matched to a gene. Germline CDR1 and CDR2: SGHRS and YFSETQ. The CDR3 spans 15 residues. The CDR3 nucleotides are TGCGCCAGCAGCGCTTCCGGGACAGCAAACAATGAGCAGTTCTTC. It is translated as CASSASGTANNEQFF.

The chain has TRBV11-1 and TRBJ1-1; D unresolved. CDR1 SGHAT and CDR2 FQDESV come from the germline V gene (reference sequence). The V end lost 5 bases, the J end lost 0 bases, and 10 bases lay between the germline ends. The CDR3 is 14 residues long. This chain's CDR3 is CASSLEEMNTEAFF. CDR3 nucleotide sequence: TGTGCCAGCAGCCTAGAGGAGATGAACACTGAAGCTTTCTTT.

The rearrangement uses TRBV2 and TRBJ2-7; D is undetermined. This CDR3 has 12 residues. V lost 1 base, J lost 7 bases, and 8 bases lay in between. CDR1 is SNHLY and CDR2 is FYNNEI in the germline V gene. DNA for the CDR3: TGTGCCAGCAGTGAAGGCGGAGATGAGCAGTACTTC. It translates to CASSEGGDEQYF.

The CDR3 spells CAISKEAASGTSTDTQYF. The CDR3 bases are TGTGCCATCAGTAAGGAGGCGGCTAGCGGGACTAGCACAGATACGCAGTATTTT. The rearrangement joins TRBV10-3 to TRBJ2-3, with 9 nucleotides matching TRBD2. The CDR3 extends over 18 amino acids. The germline gives CDR1 ENHRY, CDR2 SYGVKD. V was pared by 5 bases and J by 0 bases, with 12 bases of the junction left unmatched.

The V and J genes are TRBV18 and TRBJ2-7; D might be TRBD2 (5 bases). The CDR3 is 11 amino acids. Germline-derived CDR1 and CDR2 are KGHSH and LQKENI. V lost 10 bases, J lost 5 bases, and 12 bases lay in between. For the CDR3, the DNA is TGTGCCACCGGTACGCGGGACGAGCAGTACTTC. This translates into CATGTRDEQYF. The full variable domain, with the rest looked up from reference TRBV18 and TRBJ2-7, is NAGVMQNPRHLVRRRGQEARLRCSPMKGHSHVYWYRQLPEEGLKFMVYLQKENIIDESGMPKERFSAEFPKEGPSILRIQQVVRGDSAAYFCATGTRDEQYFGPGTRLTVT.

V and J are TRBV28 and TRBJ1-5; 8 nucleotides line up with TRBD1. After removal of 7 bases from V and 5 bases from J, the junction contained 10 bases not matched to a gene. This CDR3 has 15 residues. Germline V lookup: CDR1 MDHEN, CDR2 SYDVKM. The CDR3 bases are TGTGCCAGCACCCCCAGGACAGGGCTTTATCAGCCCCAGCATTTT. This sequence encodes CASTPRTGLYQPQHF.

V is TRBV3-1 (or the pseudogene TRBV3-2) and J is TRBJ2-3, with 9 bases identical to TRBD2. Germline trimming cut 3 bases from V and 1 base from J; bases unmatched to any gene: 5. The CDR3 runs 16 residues. Germline V gene sequence: CDR1 LGHDT, CDR2 YNNKEL (reference sequence). The chain's CDR3 is CASSQTSGGGTDTQYF. The CDR3 DNA sequence: TGTGCCAGCAGCCAGACTAGCGGAGGGGGCACAGATACGCAGTATTTT.

The gene calls are TRBV9 and TRBJ2-1; 12 nucleotides agree with TRBD1. The CDR3 is 14 residues long. After removal of 3 bases from V and 10 bases from J, the junction contained 5 bases not matched to a gene. The germline V gene has CDR1 SGDLS and CDR2 YYNGEE. The CDR3 DNA reads as TGTGCCAGCAGCGCCGGGACAGGGGGCGGAGAGCAGTTCTTC. Amino acids: CASSAGTGGGEQFF. Filled out from reference TRBV9 and TRBJ2-1, the complete variable domain reads DSGVTQTPKHLITATGQRVTLRCSPRSGDLSVYWYQQSLDQGLQFLIQYYNGEERAKGNILERFSAQQFPDLHSELNLSSLELGDSALYFCASSAGTGGGEQFFGPGTRLTVL.

The chain uses TRBV4-2 and TRBJ2-2, with D tentatively TRBD2 (6 bases). Germline CDR1 LGHNA, CDR2 YNFKEQ. The CDR3 is 16 residues long. Trimming took off 3 bases at V and 3 bases at J, with 14 bases between the two ends. In nucleotides, the CDR3 is TGTGCCAGCAGCCAGGAAAGCGGGCAGTACACCGGGGAGCTGTTTTTT. It codes for CASSQESGQYTGELFF.

The rearrangement uses TRBV14 and TRBJ2-7; D may be TRBD1 (5 bases). V shed 5 bases and J shed 3 bases, with 5 bases lying between them. The CDR3 sequence is 11 residues long. Germline V gives CDR1 SGHDN, CDR2 FVKESK. The CDR3 DNA sequence: TGTGCCAGCAGCGACAGCTACGAGCAGTACTTC. Translating gives CASSDSYEQYF.

The V gene is TRBV30, the J gene TRBJ2-3; D is undetermined. Per the germline V gene, CDR1 is GTSNPN and CDR2 is SVGIG (reference sequence). V was trimmed by 4 bases and J by 4 bases, leaving 18 bases between them. This CDR3 comprises 15 residues. Here the CDR3 reads CAWKLVHSYADTQYF. CDR3 nucleotides: TGTGCCTGGAAATTAGTTCATAGCTATGCAGATACGCAGTATTTT.

The V call is TRBV19, the J call TRBJ2-1; 8 bases are a match to TRBD1. Germline CDR1 reads LNHDA; CDR2 reads SQIVND (reference sequence). Germline trimming cut 8 bases from V and 9 bases from J; bases unmatched to any gene: 9. The CDR3 extends over 13 amino acids. The CDR3: CASHDTGGSEQFF. For the CDR3, the DNA is TGTGCCAGTCATGATACAGGGGGGAGTGAGCAGTTCTTC.

The V and J genes are TRBV6-2 or TRBV6-3 and TRBJ1-6; 10 nucleotides align to TRBD1. Germline values: CDR1 MNHEY, CDR2 SVGEGT. Trimming took 6 bases from V and 9 from J; bases not matched to a gene: 8. This CDR3 has 15 residues. The CDR3 sequence is CASSPGQGTSSPLHF. Written as DNA, the CDR3 is TGTGCCAGCAGCCCGGGACAGGGGACTAGTTCACCCCTCCACTTT.

This rearrangement joins TRBV28 to TRBJ2-7; tentatively, D is TRBD2 (6 bases). The CDR3 loop spans 14 amino acids. The germline V gene encodes CDR1 MDHEN and CDR2 SYDVKM. V was pared by 6 bases and J by 3 bases, with 15 bases between. CDR3 residues: CASSIRASVYEQYF. The DNA for the CDR3 is TGTGCCAGCAGCATTAGGGCTAGCGTCTACGAGCAGTACTTC.

The rearrangement joins TRBV4-2 to TRBJ1-3; possibly TRBD1 for D (6 bases). The length of the CDR3 is 16 residues. V gave up 0 bases and J gave up 4 bases, with 13 bases separating them. Germline V gene sequence: CDR1 LGHNA, CDR2 YNFKEQ. The CDR3 bases are TGTGCCAGCAGCCAAGATAGGGGGGGGCTCGGAAACACCATATATTTT. The encoded protein is CASSQDRGGLGNTIYF.

The chain combines TRBV19 with TRBJ2-7; tentatively, D is TRBD1 (5 bases). V was pared by 3 bases and J by 2 bases, with 14 bases between. The CDR3 runs 15 residues. Germline CDR1 is LNHDA and CDR2 is SQIVND (reference sequence). CDR3 residues: CASSMRPGSTYEQYF. CDR3 DNA sequence: TGTGCCAGTAGTATGAGGCCAGGGTCGACCTACGAGCAGTACTTC.

This chain links TRBV5-4 with TRBJ2-5; 8 nucleotides agree with TRBD1. The ends lost 0 bases at V and 5 bases at J; junction bases unmatched: 6. The CDR3 runs to 15 residues. The germline V gene has CDR1 SGHNT and CDR2 YYREEE (reference sequence). The CDR3 DNA follows: TGTGCCAGCAGCTTGGCGGCAGGGGGCGGTGAGACCCAGTACTTC. It translates to CASSLAAGGGETQYF. Variable domain in full (rest from reference TRBV5-4 and TRBJ2-5): ETGVTQSPTHLIKTRGQQVTLRCSSQSGHNTVSWYQQALGQGPQFIFQYYREEENGRGNFPPRFSGLQFPNYSSELNVNALELDDSALYLCASSLAAGGGETQYFGPGTRLLVL.

The chain employs TRBV7-6 and TRBJ2-3; 14 bases agree with TRBD2. The CDR3 is made up of 18 amino acids. Germline V gene data show CDR1 as SGHVS and CDR2 as FNYEAQ. V lost 5 bases and J lost 2; bases outside the gene matches: 9. The CDR3 here is CASSQTSGRAFDTDTQYF. In DNA, the CDR3 is TGTGCCAGCAGCCAGACTAGCGGGAGGGCCTTTGACACAGATACGCAGTATTTT. Using reference TRBV7-6 and TRBJ2-3 for the parts outside the CDR3, the full variable domain is GAGVSQSPRYKVTKRGQDVALRCDPISGHVSLYWYRQALGQGPEFLTYFNYEAQQDKSGLPNDRFSAERPEGSISTLTIQRTEQRDSAMYRCASSQTSGRAFDTDTQYFGPGTRLTVL.

The rearrangement links TRBV20-1 to TRBJ2-2; 7 bases align to TRBD2. V shed 6 bases and J 8 bases; nucleotides not matched to a gene: 3. This CDR3 is 11 amino acids long. Germline CDR1 and CDR2: DFQATT and SNEGSKA (reference sequence). The CDR3 DNA follows: TGCAGTGCAAGGGGAGGGGGGGAGCTGTTTTTT. The encoded protein is CSARGGGELFF.

V is TRBV13 and J is TRBJ2-7; TRBD2 agrees at 11 bases. Germline V CDR1 and CDR2: PRHDT, FYEKMQ (reference sequence). Unmatched junction bases numbered 7, after V lost 5 bases and J lost 4 bases. The CDR3 is 15 residues long. The chain's CDR3 is CASSQTSGRPYEQYF. CDR3 DNA sequence: TGTGCCAGCAGCCAAACTAGCGGGAGACCGTACGAGCAGTACTTC.

This clone appeared a single time. The V and J genes are TRBV28 and TRBJ1-3; 9 bases are shared with TRBD1. The trim removed 7 bases at V and 2 bases at J, leaving 3 bases unmatched. CDR1 and CDR2 from the germline V gene are MDHEN and SYDVKM. The CDR3 spans 14 residues. In DNA form, the CDR3 reads TGTGCCAGCACCGGGGACAGGGCTGGAAACACCATATATTTT. Protein sequence: CASTGDRAGNTIYF.

This clone was seen a single time. The chain employs TRBV6-5 and TRBJ1-6; D possibly corresponds to TRBD1 (5 bases). Germline V lookup: CDR1 MNHEY, CDR2 SVGAGI. The CDR3 is 14 amino acids. V was trimmed by 7 bases and J by 5 bases, leaving 12 bases between them. The CDR3 loop is CASKLWGDNSPLHF. The CDR3 DNA sequence: TGTGCCAGCAAGCTCTGGGGGGATAATTCACCCCTCCACTTT.